The 14 T cell receptor beta chains reported below all come from one sample, sequenced in a study of OX40 agonist ivuxolimab in advanced cancers. Sequencing used immunoSEQ multiplex PCR; TCRdb keeps in-frame clones, though not all of them. Here the sample spans some 14,000 clones, 87% being singletons. This sample comprised CD4+ or CD8+ T cells sorted from blood, obtained in a trial of the OX40 agonist ivuxolimab. The receptor source for this set is an adult with an advanced solid tumor such as melanoma, head and neck, liver or kidney cancer.

The rearrangement links TRBV5-1 to TRBJ2-1, with no clear D. This CDR3 contains 14 residues. The ends were cut back, 5 bases at V and 9 bases at J, with 18 bases in the middle. Germline lookup yields CDR1 SGHRS and CDR2 YFSETQ. The CDR3 DNA follows: TGCGCCAGCAGTGATTCCATAAATCATCTTGAGCAGTTCTTC. It translates to CASSDSINHLEQFF. Variable domain in full (rest from reference TRBV5-1 and TRBJ2-1): KAGVTQTPRYLIKTRGQQVTLSCSPISGHRSVSWYQQTPGQGLQFLFEYFSETQRNKGNFPGRFSGRQFSNSRSEMNVSTLELGDSALYLCASSDSINHLEQFFGPGTRLTVL.

This clone was seen a single time. The chain uses TRBV27 and TRBJ2-5; D is ambiguous. CDR3 size: 13 residues. In germline, CDR1 is MNHEY, CDR2 SMNVEV (reference sequence). The V end was cut by 4 bases, the J end by 5 bases, with 11 bases between. The CDR3 DNA reads TGTGCCAGCAGTTGGGGATTCAAGGAGACCCAGTACTTC. This gives the protein CASSWGFKETQYF.

V and J are TRBV30 and TRBJ2-3; 8 nucleotides match TRBD2. Germline V CDR1 and CDR2: GTSNPN, SVGIG (reference sequence). V lost 5 bases, J lost 3 bases, and 7 bases stayed unmatched. This CDR3 is 14 amino acids long. CDR3 protein: CAWWVSGSTDTQYF. DNA of the CDR3: TGTGCCTGGTGGGTAAGCGGGAGTACAGATACGCAGTATTTT.

V and J are TRBV6-4 and TRBJ2-7, with D perhaps being TRBD1 or TRBD2 (5 bases each). CDR1 and CDR2 (germline): MRHNA, SNTAGT. This CDR3 comprises 16 residues. V lost 2 bases, J lost 3 bases, and 17 bases lay in between. The CDR3 sequence is CASSDSRDPSGYEQYF. CDR3 sequence (DNA): TGTGCCAGCAGTGACAGCCGGGACCCCAGCGGCTACGAGCAGTACTTC.

For the CDR3, the DNA is TGCGCCAGCAGCCAAGAGTCTCCCCTAACCCCCCCGTACAATGAGCAGTTCTTC. Translated, it gives CASSQESPLTPPYNEQFF. The V and J genes are TRBV4-1 and TRBJ2-1; D is uncertain. In germline, CDR1 is MGHRA, CDR2 YSYEKL. The V gene lost 0 bases and the J gene lost 4 bases, with 19 bases spanning the gap. This CDR3 has 18 residues.

The V call is TRBV4-3, the J call TRBJ2-3, with D maybe TRBD2 (7 bases). From germline, CDR1 is LGHNA and CDR2 YSLEER. The CDR3 contains 15 residues. V dropped 3 bases and J dropped 2 bases, with 12 bases sitting between them. CDR3 residues: CASSHSGDTTDTQYF. For the CDR3, the DNA is TGCGCCAGCAGCCACAGCGGGGACACCACAGATACGCAGTATTTT.

The rearrangement uses TRBV19 and TRBJ2-1; D is perhaps TRBD1 or TRBD2 (5 bases each). This CDR3 has 12 amino acids. The germline V gene encodes CDR1 LNHDA and CDR2 SQIVND (reference sequence). Trimming pared 5 bases from V and 15 bases from J, leaving 17 bases between. The CDR3 DNA sequence: TGTGCCAGTAGTTGGGGGAGCGATGACACGTTCTTC. This gives the protein CASSWGSDDTFF. Combining the CDR3 with reference TRBV19 and TRBJ2-1 gives the whole variable domain DGGITQSPKYLFRKEGQNVTLSCEQNLNHDAMYWYRQDPGQGLRLIYYSQIVNDFQKGDIAEGYSVSREKKESFPLTVTSAQKNPTAFYLCASSWGSDDTFFGPGTRLTVL.

This chain joins TRBV11-3 and TRBJ2-7; the match to TRBD2 covers 7 bases. The CDR3 has 14 amino acids. V lost 5 bases and J lost 6; bases outside the gene matches: 10. CDR1 is SGHNT, CDR2 YENEEA, per germline. CDR3 region: CASSEGEGPGEQYF. CDR3 sequence (DNA): TGTGCCAGCAGCGAAGGGGAGGGACCGGGCGAGCAGTACTTC.

This sequence joins TRBV9 and TRBJ2-5; 7 nucleotides match TRBD1. The germline V gene has CDR1 SGDLS and CDR2 YYNGEE. V dropped 4 bases and J dropped 3; count of bases not matched to a gene: 6. The CDR3 contains 14 residues. The CDR3 DNA reads TGTGCCAGCAGCTTCGACGGGACAGAAGAGACCCAGTACTTC. Protein sequence: CASSFDGTEETQYF. The variable domain in full, completed from reference TRBV9 and TRBJ2-5, reads DSGVTQTPKHLITATGQRVTLRCSPRSGDLSVYWYQQSLDQGLQFLIQYYNGEERAKGNILERFSAQQFPDLHSELNLSSLELGDSALYFCASSFDGTEETQYFGPGTRLLVL.

This clone was found once. V is TRBV5-4 and J is TRBJ1-4, with 7 nucleotides matching TRBD1. The CDR3 contains 15 residues. CDR1 and CDR2 (germline): SGHNT, YYREEE (reference sequence). V dropped 4 bases and J dropped 3; count of bases not matched to a gene: 6. CDR3 in DNA: TGTGCCAGCAGCACCAAGGGGGCAGCTAATGAAAAACTGTTTTTT. It encodes CASSTKGAANEKLFF.

J is TRBJ1-6 and V is TRBV7-9; 9 bases align to TRBD1. This CDR3 comprises 15 residues. CDR1 is SEHNR, CDR2 FQNEAQ, per germline (reference sequence). The V gene end was trimmed by 4 bases and the J gene end by 10 bases; junction bases not matched to a gene: 8. This CDR3 reads CASSYATGGRSPLHF. The CDR3 DNA reads as TGTGCCAGCAGCTATGCGACAGGGGGGAGATCACCCCTCCACTTT. Combining the CDR3 with reference TRBV7-9 and TRBJ1-6 gives the whole variable domain DTGVSQNPRHKITKRGQNVTFRCDPISEHNRLYWYRQTLGQGPEFLTYFQNEAQLEKSRLLSDRFSAERPKGSFSTLEIQRTEQGDSAMYLCASSYATGGRSPLHFGNGTRLTVT.

V is TRBV11-2 and J is TRBJ2-1; TRBD1 matches 9 bases. Germline V CDR1 and CDR2: SGHAT, FQNNGV. The CDR3 length is 18 residues. The ends lost 2 bases at V and 3 bases at J; junction bases unmatched: 11. CDR3 DNA: TGTGCCAGCAGCTTATACGCCTCGACAGGGGGTTACTACAATGAGCAGTTCTTC. This encodes CASSLYASTGGYYNEQFF.

The chain couples TRBV14 to TRBJ2-7; possibly TRBD2 for D (7 bases). V was clipped by 5 bases and J by 2 bases, with 16 bases between them. Germline lookup yields CDR1 SGHDN and CDR2 FVKESK. The CDR3 loop spans 15 amino acids. The CDR3 sequence is CASSLRGARAYEQYF. DNA for the CDR3: TGTGCCAGCAGCTTACGGGGGGCCAGGGCCTACGAGCAGTACTTC.

This sequence joins TRBV9 and TRBJ2-1; 10 bases agree with TRBD1. CDR1 and CDR2 (germline): SGDLS, YYNGEE. CDR3 length: 15 residues. The ends lost 3 bases at V and 2 bases at J; junction bases unmatched: 2. CDR3: CASSETGGPYNEQFF. The CDR3 nucleotides read TGTGCCAGCAGCGAGACAGGGGGCCCCTACAATGAGCAGTTCTTC. The entire variable domain, with the rest obtained from reference TRBV9 and TRBJ2-1, is as follows: DSGVTQTPKHLITATGQRVTLRCSPRSGDLSVYWYQQSLDQGLQFLIQYYNGEERAKGNILERFSAQQFPDLHSELNLSSLELGDSALYFCASSETGGPYNEQFFGPGTRLTVL.